The clone carrying this T cell receptor (beta chain) was observed a few times. This sample stems from a study of T-cell reconstitution after alpha-beta-depleted transplantation in children. Preparing the TCRbeta library involved the use of unique molecular identifiers. TCRdb recomputed calls from the PCR reads with MiXCR, one row per CDR3 protein. The table has about 480,000 distinct CDR3 sequences, 12% seen once. V lost 0 bases and J 10 bases, leaving 10 bases between the germline ends. Germline CDR1 and CDR2: MRHNA and SNTAGT. The CDR3 is made up of 13 amino acids. V gene TRBV6-4 combines with J gene TRBJ2-1, with D tentatively TRBD1 (6 bases). This clonotype originated in a human donor who donated a stem cell graft to a child with combined immunodeficiency. The material was PBMCs from the stem cell graft donor, obtained from the stem cell graft. In nucleotides, the CDR3 is TGTGCCAGCAGTGACTCCGGTGGGACAGAGCAGTTCTTC. Protein product: CASSDSGGTEQFF.